This TCR beta chain was captured in a study of shared clonotypes between healthy human individuals (dated by TCRdb to the early 2020s). General notes on the study: The cohort included three men and a couple of women between 18 and 49 years of age. For each donor, CD4 naive and CD4 memory were each run on three plates, CD8 naive on two plates, and CD8 memory on one plate. Leukapheresis yielded between about 0.9 and 8.9 billion PBMCs per donor. To estimate repertoire size and how much clonotypes are shared between individuals, the study performed deep sequencing of blood TCR repertoires from 4 to 6 healthy adults. To increase sequencing depth and limit assay-specific biases, different laboratories used diverse techniques to prepare libraries and sequence TCR repertoires.

A word on this clone: The antigen it binds to is not known. Per-nucleotide qualities are absent, and no much larger clonotype sits a single base away.

Healthy HIV-negative adults with no recently reported acute infections or vaccinations were included as donors. Every donor was a Caucasian adult living in Nashville, Tennessee, USA. Magnetic negative selection was used to enrich CD4+ T cells, after which naive cells were positively selected on CD45RA and the negative fraction became the memory subset. Blood was collected by leukapheresis, and PBMCs were isolated by Ficoll-Histopaque density gradient centrifugation and then cryopreserved in liquid nitrogen vapor phase. Analytical flow cytometry was used to check the purity and quantity of every magnetically sorted T cell population. From each sorted fraction, genomic DNA was isolated and quantified by UV absorbance on a Nanodrop 2000c. TCR CDR3 regions were amplified from genomic DNA by multiplex PCR using the deep immunoSEQ assay. For each cell subset, the extracted genomic DNA was distributed evenly across all wells of several immunoSEQ 96-well plates, and each plate served as one replicate. For sorted subsets, 200 to 250 ng of genomic DNA, equivalent to 30,000 or so T cell genomes, went into each replicate PCR. The purified libraries were quantified using a Qubit 3.0 fluorometer, sized with a Bioanalyzer 2100, and then quantified again using the KAPA Library Quantification kit. Every immunoSEQ 96-well plate was sequenced on a separate single-read 150-cycle Illumina NextSeq 550 flow cell. The original methods were these. The immunoSEQ output contained only junctional sequences without quality scores, so filtering could not match that applied to full-length reads. To assign V/J genes and CDR3, sequences were annotated against IMGT germline references using PyIR, a Python wrapper for IgBLAST v1.9. Any read was removed if the V/J assignment was weak (E-value above 1e-6), the CDR3 was missing, or the read contained stop codons, out-of-frame junctions, or ambiguous translated residues. A V3J clonotype was defined by an identical inferred V gene, J gene, and CDR3 amino acid sequence. The percentage overlap between two repertoires was calculated by dividing the number of shared unique clonotypes by the size of the smaller repertoire. Richness of each repertoire was evaluated using RTK rarefaction, the Chao1 estimator, and Recon v2.1 estimates of unobserved clonotypes. For all TCRbeta clonotypes obtained by the gDNA method from several donors, generation probabilities were computed with OLGA. Entries here come from immuneACCESS through TCRdb and include only in-frame sequences with V and J called. Some clones fail to appear in such tables; in the studies checked, an unresolved V gene covers under half of the shortfall, and the cause of the remainder is unknown. V and J calls and clone size are given by that table; D and trimming were obtained from the DNA. This sample comprises approximately 2.5 million clones, over 85% of them detected only once. The ten largest clonotypes hold 0.36% of the sample.

V is reduced by 3 bases and J by 4 bases, leaving a spacing of 13 bases between them. In the germline V gene, CDR1 corresponds to MDHEN and CDR2 to SYDVKM. The CDR3 holds 14 amino acids from the cysteine to the phenylalanine. CDR3 DNA only is kept here, 42 bases in frame from base 1. General findings and caveats noted by the study authors: Even with the large sequencing depth, rarefaction of the sorted-subset datasets indicated that sequencing was incomplete. Pairwise subsampling led to the expectation that sequencing depth would affect the degree of clonotype sharing among donors. Larger estimated clonotype richness was generally found for naive subsets than for memory subsets. Because the study included a small number of donors, the genetic and exposure-history diversity represented was limited. Higher generation probabilities were observed for clonotypes shared by all four sorted-subset donors than for non-shared clonotypes. Only blood was sampled, and tissue TCR repertoires likely differ from those in blood. Across several donors, about 4.5% of naive CD4, approximately 3.6% of naive CD8, under 2.5% of memory CD4, and approximately 0.4% of memory CD8 clonotypes were shared.

The chain couples TRBV28 to TRBJ2-7; the D assignment is uncertain and may be TRBD1 or TRBD2, with 5 bases supporting each. Sequencing was done on a sample of naive CD4+ T cells from PBMCs. Taken with the paper, the label for cell subset or site translates to: CD45RA+ positively selected. The sequence was collected from a man aged 18 to 29 in good health. Some clones in this sample may be carry-over from other donors' samples. The DNA reads TGTGCCAGCAGTTTTATACTAGACAGATACGAGCAGTACTTC. Translated, this is CASSFILDRYEQYF.